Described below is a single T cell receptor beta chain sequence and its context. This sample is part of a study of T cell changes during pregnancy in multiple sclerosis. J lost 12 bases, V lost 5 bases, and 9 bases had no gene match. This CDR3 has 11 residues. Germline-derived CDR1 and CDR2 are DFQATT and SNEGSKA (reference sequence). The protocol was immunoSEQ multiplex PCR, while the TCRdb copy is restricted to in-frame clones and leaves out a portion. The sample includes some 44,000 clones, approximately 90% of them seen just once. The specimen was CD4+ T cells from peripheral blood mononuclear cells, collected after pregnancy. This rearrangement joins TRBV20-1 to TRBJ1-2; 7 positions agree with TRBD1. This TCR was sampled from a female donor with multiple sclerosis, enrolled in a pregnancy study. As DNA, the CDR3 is TGCAGTGCTCTAGGACAGGAGACAAACACCTTC. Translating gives CSALGQETNTF.